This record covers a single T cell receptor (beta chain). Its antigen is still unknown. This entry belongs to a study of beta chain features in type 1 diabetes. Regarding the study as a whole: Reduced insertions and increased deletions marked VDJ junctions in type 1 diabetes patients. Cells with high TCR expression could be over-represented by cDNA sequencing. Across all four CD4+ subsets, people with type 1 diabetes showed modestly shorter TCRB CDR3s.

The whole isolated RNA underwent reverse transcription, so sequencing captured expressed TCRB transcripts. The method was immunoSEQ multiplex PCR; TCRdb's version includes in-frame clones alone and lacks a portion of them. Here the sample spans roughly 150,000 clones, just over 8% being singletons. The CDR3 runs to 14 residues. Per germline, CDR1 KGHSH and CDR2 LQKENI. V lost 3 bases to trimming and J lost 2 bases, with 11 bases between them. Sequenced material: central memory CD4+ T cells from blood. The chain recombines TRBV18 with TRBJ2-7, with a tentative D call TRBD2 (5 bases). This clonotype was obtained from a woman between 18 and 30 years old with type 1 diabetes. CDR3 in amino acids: CASSPLGGPYEQYF. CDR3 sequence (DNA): TGTGCCAGCTCACCGCTTGGAGGACCCTACGAGCAGTACTTC.